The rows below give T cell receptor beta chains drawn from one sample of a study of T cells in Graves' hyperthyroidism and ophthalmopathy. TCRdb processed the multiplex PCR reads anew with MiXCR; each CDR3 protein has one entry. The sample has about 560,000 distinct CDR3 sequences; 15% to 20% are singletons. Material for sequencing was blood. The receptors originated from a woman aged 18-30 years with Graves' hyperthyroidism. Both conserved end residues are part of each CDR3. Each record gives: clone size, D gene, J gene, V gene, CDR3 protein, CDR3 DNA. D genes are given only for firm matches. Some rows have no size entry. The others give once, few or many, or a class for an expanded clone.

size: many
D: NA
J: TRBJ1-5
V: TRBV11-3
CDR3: CASSPRMWGNQPQHF
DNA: TGTGCCAGCAGCCCCCGCATGTGGGGCAATCAGCCCCAGCATTTT

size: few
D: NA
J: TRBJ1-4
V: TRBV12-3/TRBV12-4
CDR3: CASSFGIGEKLFF
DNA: TGTGCCAGCAGTTTTGGGATCGGTGAAAAACTGTTTTTT

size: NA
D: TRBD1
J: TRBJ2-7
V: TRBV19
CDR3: CASSMAAGGSYEQYF
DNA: TGTGCCAGTAGTATGGCGGCAGGGGGAAGCTACGAGCAGTACTTC

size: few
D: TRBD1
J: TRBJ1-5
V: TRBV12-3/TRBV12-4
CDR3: CASRPGQGSQPQHF
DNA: TGTGCCAGCAGACCCGGACAGGGGAGCCAGCCCCAGCATTTT

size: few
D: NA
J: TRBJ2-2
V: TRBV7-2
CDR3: CASSLFGSEGGELFF
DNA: TGTGCCAGCAGCTTGTTTGGGAGCGAAGGCGGGGAGCTGTTTTTT

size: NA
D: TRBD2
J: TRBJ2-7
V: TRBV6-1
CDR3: CASSDRRGRDEQYF
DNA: TGTGCCAGCAGTGATCGACGCGGGAGGGATGAGCAGTACTTC

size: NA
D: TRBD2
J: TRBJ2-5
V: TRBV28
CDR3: CASSPTGRRGETQYF
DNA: TGTGCCAGCAGTCCGACCGGGAGGAGGGGCGAGACCCAGTACTTC

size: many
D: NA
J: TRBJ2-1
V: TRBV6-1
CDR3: CASSYLQGPNEQFF
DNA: TGTGCCAGCAGTTATTTGCAGGGGCCGAATGAGCAGTTCTTC

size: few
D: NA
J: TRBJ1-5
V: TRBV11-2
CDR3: CASSPLGVNQPQHF
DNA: TGTGCCAGCAGTCCCCTGGGGGTCAATCAGCCCCAGCATTTT

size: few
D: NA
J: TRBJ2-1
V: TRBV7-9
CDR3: CASSLGGPATGDEQFF
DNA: TGTGCCAGCAGCTTGGGGGGTCCGGCCACGGGGGATGAGCAGTTCTTC

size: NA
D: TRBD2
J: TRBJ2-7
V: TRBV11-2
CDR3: CASSLPSGNSYEQYF
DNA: TGTGCCAGCAGCTTACCTAGCGGGAACTCCTACGAGCAGTACTTC

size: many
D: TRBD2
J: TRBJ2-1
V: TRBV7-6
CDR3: CASSDTGTSGINEQFF
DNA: TGTGCCAGCAGCGATACTGGGACTAGCGGGATCAATGAGCAGTTCTTC

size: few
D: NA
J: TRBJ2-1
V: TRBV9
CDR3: CASSHGDSYNEQFF
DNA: TGTGCCAGCAGCCACGGGGATTCCTACAATGAGCAGTTCTTC

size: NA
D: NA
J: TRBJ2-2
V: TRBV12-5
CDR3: CATRLGSTGELFF
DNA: TGTGCTACCCGGCTGGGCTCGACCGGGGAGCTGTTTTTT

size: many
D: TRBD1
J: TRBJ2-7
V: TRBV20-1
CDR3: CSPFPGQGTPYEQYF
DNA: TGCAGTCCATTCCCGGGACAGGGCACCCCGTACGAGCAGTACTTC

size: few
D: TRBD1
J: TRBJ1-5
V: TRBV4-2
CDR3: CASSQATGTGNNQPQHF
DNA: TGTGCCAGCAGCCAAGCTACCGGGACAGGGAACAATCAGCCCCAGCATTTT